These 8 T cell receptor beta chains originate from one sample sequenced in a study of T cells in women clearing cervical HPV infection. Clones were sequenced by immunoSEQ multiplex PCR, and TCRdb holds only the in-frame ones, with some missing. The sample yields fewer than 30,000 clones, of which the top ten take up about 5.5%. The specimen was blood buffy coat. The receptors stem from a woman between 18 and 70 years old with a cervical HPV16 infection that either progressed to CIN3+ or cleared (not recorded which).

Considering frequency, this clone is medium-sized. Sequencing ends 3 residues short of the CDR3 end; the germline J gene provides the rest. This chain joins TRBV29-1 and TRBJ1-4, with D tentatively TRBD1 (5 bases). Germline lookup yields CDR1 SQVTM and CDR2 ANQGSEA. The CDR3 contains 13 residues. V was pared by 4 bases and J by 7 bases, with 13 bases between. This CDR3 reads CSVVGTVGEKLFF. CDR3 DNA, as far as it was read: TGCAGCGTTGTGGGGACTGTAGGTGAAAAA. Variable domain in full (rest from reference TRBV29-1 and TRBJ1-4): SAVISQKPSRDICQRGTSLTIQCQVDSQVTMMFWYRQQPGQSLTLIATANQGSEATYESGFVIDKFPISRPNLTFSTLTVSNMSPEDSSIYLCSVVGTVGEKLFFGSGTQLSVL.

As for this clone: The read falls 3 residues short of the CDR3 end, and the missing part is taken from the germline J gene. The chain joins TRBV7-8 to TRBJ2-3, with 9 bases that match TRBD2. V shed 1 base, J shed 2 bases, and the junction held 4 bases outside the gene matches. CDR1 and CDR2 from the germline V gene are SGHVS and FQNEAQ. This CDR3 has 16 residues. The chain's CDR3 is CASSLGAGGLTDTQYF. The CDR3 bases that were read are TGTGCCAGCAGCTTAGGAGCGGGGGGCCTCACAGATACG.

About this clone: The read comes to an end 3 residues before the CDR3 does, leaving the germline J gene to fill in the end. This rearrangement joins TRBV7-9 to TRBJ2-5; 7 bases fit TRBD1. V was clipped by 5 bases and J by 1 base; unmatched bases: 4. Germline assignment: CDR1 SEHNR and CDR2 FQNEAQ (reference sequence). The CDR3 contains 14 residues. CDR3 DNA (partial): TGTGCCAGCAGCCTACAGGGGCTCCAAGAGACC. It yields the protein CASSLQGLQET. The whole CDR3 protein is CASSLQGLQETQYF.

A remark on this clone: The CDR3 end is not reached by the read, which stops 3 residues before it; the germline J gene fills it in. This chain links TRBV18 with TRBJ2-5; 7 bases line up with TRBD1. The CDR3 loop spans 14 amino acids. The V and J ends lost 6 bases and 5 bases, in that order; junction bases with no gene match: 9. The germline CDR1 and CDR2 sequences are KGHSH and LQKENI. Incomplete CDR3 DNA: TGTGCCAGCTCTCGACAGGGCCCGGTGGAGACC. Translation: CASSRQGPVET. The complete CDR3 reads CASSRQGPVETQYF.

As regards this clone: The read comes to an end 3 residues before the CDR3 does, leaving the germline J gene to fill in the end. The rearrangement links TRBV19 to TRBJ1-2; the match to TRBD1 covers 7 bases. Germline V gene lookup returns CDR1 LNHDA and CDR2 SQIVND (reference sequence). The CDR3 loop spans 14 amino acids. CDR3 bases read: TGTGCCAGTAGCCAACAGGGGCCATCCTACGAC. Amino acid sequence: CASSQQGPSYD. The full CDR3 reads CASSQQGPSYDYTF. The variable domain in full, completed from reference TRBV19 and TRBJ1-2, reads DGGITQSPKYLFRKEGQNVTLSCEQNLNHDAMYWYRQDPGQGLRLIYYSQIVNDFQKGDIAEGYSVSREKKESFPLTVTSAQKNPTAFYLCASSQQGPSYDYTFGSGTRLTVV.

On this clone: The read ends 3 residues before the CDR3 terminus; that terminus is restored from the germline J gene. This rearrangement joins TRBV14 to TRBJ1-2; D possibly corresponds to TRBD1 (6 bases). The V and J ends lost 1 base and 6 bases respectively, with 15 bases between them. CDR1 and CDR2 from the germline V gene are SGHDN and FVKESK. The CDR3 sequence is 15 residues long. The CDR3 is CASSQGGQGLHGYTF. The CDR3 bases that were read are TGTGCCAGCAGCCAAGGGGGGCAGGGATTGCATGGC.

A remark on this clone: The read ends 3 residues shy of where the CDR3 ends; the end is completed using the germline J gene. The chain is built from TRBV20-1 and TRBJ1-2; no clear D. The CDR3 sequence is 13 residues long. Germline CDR1 and CDR2: DFQATT and SNEGSKA (reference sequence). Incomplete CDR3 DNA: TGCAGTGCTAGTTCCAGGAATGCGCTCGGC. This sequence encodes CSASSRNALG. The entire CDR3 sequence reads CSASSRNALGYTF.

This clone is medium-sized by frequency. Read sequence stops 3 residues before the CDR3 end, and the germline J gene provides the missing end. The chain uses TRBV29-1 and TRBJ2-3, with D hard to call. This CDR3 has 13 residues. Germline assignment: CDR1 SQVTM and CDR2 ANQGSEA. Trimming left V 0 bases short and J 6 bases short, with 10 bases between. The part of the CDR3 DNA that was read is TGCAGCGTTGAAGATCGTATTCGGGATACG. This gives the protein CSVEDRIRDT. The entire CDR3 is CSVEDRIRDTQYF.